This T cell receptor beta chain appears in the sequencing data of a study of blood T cell repertoires in COVID-19. At the level of the study: Sources were T cells, B-cell-depleted T cells, or PBMCs; the material itself was cDNA or gDNA.

The authors' processing: Reference gene primer amplification yielded estimated nucleated cell counts. TCRdb's copy holds only in-frame clones and misses some; the assay was immunoSEQ multiplex PCR. V, J and clone size reflect that table, while D and trimming were determined from the DNA. The table records 80,000 or so clones, around 84% of them present only once. Patients from Seattle were sampled longitudinally, starting during active infection. Details on this clone: Different DNA sequences within this sample yield the same CDR3.

The sequencing input was peripheral blood. The TCR was taken from a man aged 60-69 years with COVID-19, enrolled during active disease.

The CDR3 sequence: CASSFPSGGQETQYF. CDR3 sequence (DNA): TGTGCCAGCAGCTTCCCTAGCGGGGGCCAAGAGACCCAGTACTTC. The V call is TRBV5-4, the J call TRBJ2-5; 10 bases are a match to TRBD2. This CDR3 comprises 15 residues. V was clipped by 2 bases and J by 1 base; unmatched bases: 2. Germline assignment: CDR1 SGHNT and CDR2 YYREEE (reference sequence).